The 32 T cell receptor beta chains reported below all come from one sample, sequenced in a study of T-cell reconstitution after alpha-beta-depleted transplantation in children. As it was prepared, the TCRbeta library received unique molecular identifiers. TCRdb re-derived calls from the PCR reads in MiXCR, one entry per CDR3 protein. The sample has 150,000 to 250,000 distinct CDR3 sequences, just under 6.5% seen once; the top ten hold 4.5%. The sequencing here drew on PBMCs, taken before TCRalphabeta/CD19-depleted stem cell transplant. These receptor sequences come from a girl in the first two years of life with combined immunodeficiency, due to receive a stem cell transplant.

In its sample, this clonotype was seen a few times. This rearrangement joins TRBV5-4 to TRBJ2-1, with 7 nucleotides matching TRBD2. The CDR3 is made up of 14 amino acids. CDR1 is SGHNT, CDR2 YYREEE, per germline (reference sequence). V lost 3 bases, J lost 7 bases, and 7 bases stayed unmatched. CDR3 amino acids: CASSWDYDGNEQFF. DNA of the CDR3: TGTGCCAGCAGCTGGGACTACGACGGGAATGAGCAGTTCTTC.

There are a few counts of this clonotype. The rearrangement joins TRBV12-3 or TRBV12-4 to TRBJ2-7, with D tentatively TRBD2 (5 bases). CDR3 length: 15 amino acids. Trimming took 5 bases from V and 3 from J, leaving 17 bases between them. CDR3 nucleotide sequence: TGTGCCAGCAGTCCTACCTGGGAGCGAGTCTACGAGCAGTACTTC. Protein: CASSPTWERVYEQYF.

This clonotype appeared many times. The genes are TRBV5-5 and TRBJ1-1; 7 bases match TRBD1. The junction had 6 bases not matched to a gene; V was cut back by 4 bases and J by 0 bases. The germline V gene has CDR1 SGHKS and CDR2 YYEKEE (reference sequence). This CDR3 is built from 15 residues. The CDR3 region is CASSHRGSVNTEAFF. CDR3 sequence (DNA): TGTGCCAGCAGCCACAGGGGCAGTGTGAACACTGAAGCTTTCTTT.

This clonotype occurred many times. The V gene is TRBV12-3 or TRBV12-4, the J gene TRBJ1-5; no clear D gene. Trimming stripped 6 bases from V and 5 bases from J, with 14 bases between. CDR3 length: 14 amino acids. CDR3 in amino acids: CASSPTRMDQPQHF. The CDR3 DNA follows: TGTGCCAGCAGCCCTACCCGGATGGATCAGCCCCAGCATTTT.

This clonotype was found a few times. The chain is built from TRBV30 and TRBJ1-6; D not resolved. Germline V lookup: CDR1 GTSNPN, CDR2 SVGIG (reference sequence). Between the trimmed V and J ends, which lost 4 bases and 8 bases, there was a span of 9 bases. This CDR3 spans 12 amino acids. CDR3 coding DNA: TGTGCCTGGACCGGAGGGTATTCACCCCTCCACTTT. It specifies CAWTGGYSPLHF.

This clonotype was detected many times. Here the CDR3 DNA reads TGCGCCAGCAGCACATCGACTAGCGGGTACACAGATACGCAGTATTTT. Its translation is CASSTSTSGYTDTQYF. The J gene is TRBJ2-3, the V gene TRBV5-1, with TRBD2 matching over 10 bases. Germline CDR1 reads SGHRS; CDR2 reads YFSETQ. After removal of 4 bases from V and 2 bases from J, the junction contained 7 bases not matched to a gene. There are 16 residues in the CDR3.

In its sample, this clonotype was seen many times. The CDR3 sequence: CASSVGLAALSYEQYF. The CDR3 DNA sequence: TGTGCCAGCAGCGTAGGCTTAGCGGCTCTATCCTACGAGCAGTACTTC. The chain couples TRBV9 to TRBJ2-7; D is possibly TRBD2 (6 bases). Germline V gene sequence: CDR1 SGDLS, CDR2 YYNGEE. V was clipped by 0 bases and J by 1 base, with 14 bases between them. CDR3 length: 16 amino acids.

The chain employs TRBV12-3 or TRBV12-4 and TRBJ2-1; 9 nucleotides match TRBD1. This CDR3 has 15 amino acids. The V and J ends lost 7 bases and 8 bases, in that order; junction bases with no gene match: 12. The CDR3 DNA reads TGTGCCAGCACCCTAGCCTGGACAGGGGTCGATGAGCAGTTCTTC. It is translated as CASTLAWTGVDEQFF.

This clonotype was counted at least ten times. The V gene is TRBV12-3 or TRBV12-4, the J gene TRBJ2-3; D unresolved. CDR3 length: 18 residues. Trimming removed 6 bases from V and 6 bases from J, with 28 bases in between. The CDR3 loop reads CASSLRPEDTTPEDTQYF. CDR3 sequence (DNA): TGTGCCAGCAGCCTCAGGCCCGAAGACACGACTCCGGAGGATACGCAGTATTTT.

This clonotype was picked up many times. The rearrangement links TRBV7-8 to TRBJ2-2; 11 positions agree with TRBD2. The trim removed 4 bases at V and 6 bases at J, leaving 19 bases unmatched. Germline CDR1 and CDR2: SGHVS and FQNEAQ. This CDR3 has 20 residues. The CDR3 DNA reads as TGTGCCAGCAGCTATAGGAGGTTCCCCCCACTAGCGGGAGTTCCCGGGGAGCTGTTTTTT. It yields the protein CASSYRRFPPLAGVPGELFF.

This clonotype was picked up many times. This chain connects TRBV4-1 to TRBJ2-5; 12 nucleotides align to TRBD2. V shed 0 bases, J shed 5 bases, and the junction held 7 bases outside the gene matches. Per germline, CDR1 MGHRA and CDR2 YSYEKL. This CDR3 has 17 amino acids. The DNA for the CDR3 is TGCGCCAGCAGCCAAGATCTAGCGGGGGGGCCGGTGGAGACCCAGTACTTC. Protein product: CASSQDLAGGPVETQYF.

Comments on this clonotype: A much larger clone lies a single base off, so this may be a read error. This chain links TRBV4-2 with TRBJ1-1; D may be TRBD1 (6 bases). In germline, CDR1 is LGHNA, CDR2 YNFKEQ. This CDR3 contains 12 residues. The CDR3 DNA sequence: TGTGCCAGCGGCCATTGGACAGCCGAAGCTTTCTTT. Its translation: CASGHWTAEAFF.

Ten or more counts support this clonotype. This chain uses TRBV21-1 with TRBJ2-7. TRBV21-1 is listed as a pseudogene. The CDR3 consists of 10 residues. CDR3 amino acids: CATQTYEQYF. The CDR3 coding sequence is TGTGCCACCCAAACCTACGAGCAGTACTTC.

This clonotype appeared many times. This chain links TRBV29-1 with TRBJ1-2, with 10 bases lining up with TRBD1. The germline V gene has CDR1 SQVTM and CDR2 ANQGSEA. The CDR3 runs 12 residues. J lost 6 bases, V lost 7 bases, and 5 bases had no gene match. The CDR3 DNA is TGCAGCGGGGACAGGGGAATGAATGGCTACACCTTC. This encodes CSGDRGMNGYTF. The full variable domain, with the rest looked up from reference TRBV29-1 and TRBJ1-2, is SAVISQKPSRDICQRGTSLTIQCQVDSQVTMMFWYRQQPGQSLTLIATANQGSEATYESGFVIDKFPISRPNLTFSTLTVSNMSPEDSSIYLCSGDRGMNGYTFGSGTRLTVV.

This clonotype occurred a few times. The V call is TRBV12-3 or TRBV12-4, the J call TRBJ2-4; tentatively, D is TRBD1 (5 bases). The CDR3 is made up of 15 amino acids. Between the trimmed V and J ends, which lost 7 bases and 4 bases, there was a span of 17 bases. The CDR3 bases are TGTGCCAGCACCACACCAGGGTATGGAAAAAACATTCAGTACTTC. Translation gives CASTTPGYGKNIQYF.

This clonotype was seen ten or more times. The rearrangement uses TRBV29-1 and TRBJ2-5; 9 nucleotides agree with TRBD2. V dropped 6 bases and J dropped 7; count of bases not matched to a gene: 6. CDR3 length: 12 residues. CDR1 and CDR2 (germline): SQVTM, ANQGSEA. The CDR3 sequence is CSVLAGDVTQYF. In nucleotides, the CDR3 is TGCAGCGTCTTAGCGGGAGACGTGACCCAGTACTTC.

There are many counts of this clonotype. The chain employs TRBV4-1 and TRBJ1-2, with TRBD1 identical over 9 bases. The V gene's germline CDR1 is MGHRA and CDR2 YSYEKL. This CDR3 is built from 17 residues. The V gene end was trimmed by 2 bases and the J gene end by 0 bases; junction bases not matched to a gene: 7. The CDR3: CASSQPPGQGPNYGYTF. DNA for the CDR3: TGCGCCAGCAGCCAACCCCCGGGACAGGGCCCTAACTATGGCTACACCTTC.

This clonotype was seen repeatedly, ten times or more. The J gene is TRBJ2-5, the V gene TRBV7-9, with a weak D call TRBD2 (7 bases). The V end lost 1 base, the J end lost 2 bases, and 14 bases lay between the germline ends. The CDR3 spans 16 residues. Germline V gene sequence: CDR1 SEHNR, CDR2 FQNEAQ (reference sequence). The CDR3 nucleotides are TGTGCCAGCAGCTTAGACGGGGGGCGGAATCAAGAGACCCAGTACTTC. The encoded protein is CASSLDGGRNQETQYF. The full variable domain, its missing parts supplied by reference TRBV7-9 and TRBJ2-5, is DTGVSQNPRHKITKRGQNVTFRCDPISEHNRLYWYRQTLGQGPEFLTYFQNEAQLEKSRLLSDRFSAERPKGSFSTLEIQRTEQGDSAMYLCASSLDGGRNQETQYFGPGTRLLVL.

The sample holds many counts of this clonotype. The J gene is TRBJ2-1, the V gene TRBV13; a weak D match, TRBD1 (6 bases). The CDR3 runs 14 residues. CDR1 is PRHDT and CDR2 is FYEKMQ in the germline V gene (reference sequence). Trimming left V 5 bases short and J 3 bases short, with 11 bases between. In DNA, the CDR3 is TGTGCCAGCAGCCCTGCGGACAGCTACAATGAGCAGTTCTTC. Its protein is CASSPADSYNEQFF.

On this clonotype itself: Possible read error: a much larger clone is one base away. The J gene is TRBJ2-1, the V gene TRBV20-1, with 11 bases that match TRBD2. Germline lookup yields CDR1 DFQATT and CDR2 SNEGSKA (reference sequence). CDR3 length equals 16 residues. The CDR3: CCARALAGVTYNEQFF. The CDR3 coding sequence is TGCTGTGCTAGAGCACTAGCGGGGGTTACCTACAATGAGCAGTTCTTC.

This clonotype appeared many times. The chain couples TRBV11-3 to TRBJ2-5, with 7 bases lining up with TRBD1. The CDR3 has 13 residues. Trimming took 8 bases from V and 3 from J; bases not matched to a gene: 6. Germline V lookup: CDR1 SGHNT, CDR2 YENEEA. CDR3 region: CASSGQDEETQYF. DNA of the CDR3: TGTGCCAGCTCTGGACAGGACGAAGAGACCCAGTACTTC.

This clonotype was seen at least ten times. The CDR3 DNA reads as TGCAGCGTTGAGTGGCAGGGAGGGGTCACAGATACGCAGTATTTT. Translated: CSVEWQGGVTDTQYF. J is TRBJ2-3 and V is TRBV29-1; 7 nucleotides align to TRBD2. From germline, CDR1 is SQVTM and CDR2 ANQGSEA. V trimming: 3 bases; J trimming: 2 bases; junction bases outside the gene matches: 8. The CDR3 consists of 15 residues.

This clonotype appeared many times. V and J are TRBV12-3 or TRBV12-4 and TRBJ2-7; D is unclear. The CDR3 runs 13 residues. Trimming removed 6 bases at V and 0 bases at J, with 9 bases between. In DNA form, the CDR3 reads TGTGCCAGCAGCCAGTCCTACTCCTACGAGCAGTACTTC. This encodes CASSQSYSYEQYF.

In its sample, this clonotype was seen many times. This rearrangement joins TRBV6-1 to TRBJ2-5, with TRBD1 identical over 9 bases. Germline V CDR1 and CDR2: MNHNS, SASEGT. This CDR3 is built from 17 residues. V was pared by 3 bases and J by 5 bases, with 13 bases of the junction left unmatched. The CDR3 coding sequence is TGTGCCAGCAGTGAGCCCTACCCCGGGACAGGGCACGAGACCCAGTACTTC. It encodes CASSEPYPGTGHETQYF.

This clonotype was detected many times. J is TRBJ2-3 and V is TRBV7-3, with 13 bases fitting TRBD2. The CDR3 is 16 residues long. V gave up 0 bases and J gave up 4 bases; unmatched junction bases: 1. The germline gives CDR1 SGHTA, CDR2 FQGTGA. This chain's CDR3 is CASSLTGLAGSDTQYF. CDR3 DNA: TGTGCCAGCAGCTTAACGGGACTAGCGGGGTCAGATACGCAGTATTTT.

This clonotype was detected ten times or more. The chain is built from TRBV28 and TRBJ2-3, with 12 bases lining up with TRBD2. There are 15 residues in the CDR3. Germline V gene data show CDR1 as MDHEN and CDR2 as SYDVKM. J was trimmed by 6 bases and V by 6 bases; bases with no gene match: 7. CDR3 sequence: CASSRLAGGGDTQYF. In DNA, the CDR3 is TGTGCCAGCAGCCGCCTAGCGGGAGGGGGGGATACGCAGTATTTT. The full variable domain, in which reference TRBV28 and TRBJ2-3 provide the parts outside the CDR3, is DVKVTQSSRYLVKRTGEKVFLECVQDMDHENMFWYRQDPGLGLRLIYFSYDVKMKEKGDIPEGYSVSREKKERFSLILESASTNQTSMYLCASSRLAGGGDTQYFGPGTRLTVL.

CDR3 amino acids: CASSRTRSSYNEQFF. The CDR3 DNA reads as TGTGCCAGTAGTCGGACCCGGAGCTCCTACAATGAGCAGTTCTTC. J is TRBJ2-1 and V is TRBV19; the D is unclear. CDR3 length: 15 residues. The germline gives CDR1 LNHDA, CDR2 SQIVND (reference sequence). Trimming took 5 bases from V and 0 from J, leaving 11 bases between them.

Ten or more counts support this clonotype. The J gene is TRBJ2-7, the V gene TRBV11-2; D uncertain. Trimming took off 1 base at V and 6 bases at J, with 7 bases between the two ends. The CDR3 runs 12 residues. Looked up from germline, CDR1 is SGHAT and CDR2 is FQNNGV. The CDR3 DNA follows: TGTGCCAGCAGCTTAGTGTGGCGCGAGCAGTACTTC. Translation: CASSLVWREQYF.

This clonotype was counted many times. The V call is TRBV6-2 or TRBV6-3, the J call TRBJ2-1, with TRBD1 matching over 9 bases. Unmatched junction bases numbered 26, after V lost 5 bases and J lost 3 bases. Germline loops: CDR1 MNHEY, CDR2 SVGEGT. This CDR3 contains 22 residues. The CDR3 sequence is CASSQRIQGAIGPRVDYNEQFF. In DNA, the CDR3 is TGTGCCAGCAGTCAGCGGATACAGGGGGCGATTGGGCCTAGGGTGGACTACAATGAGCAGTTCTTC.

Ten or more counts support this clonotype. The rearrangement links TRBV27 to TRBJ2-7, with D possibly being TRBD1 (5 bases). Trimming shortened V by 8 bases and J by 7 bases, and 18 bases separated the two germline ends. CDR3 length equals 13 residues. The V gene's germline CDR1 is MNHEY and CDR2 SMNVEV (reference sequence). The DNA for the CDR3 is TGTGCCAGCGGCGACTTTGGGGCGCGGGAGCAGTACTTC. Residues: CASGDFGAREQYF.

This clonotype occurred many times. The rearrangement joins TRBV12-3 or TRBV12-4 to TRBJ1-1; a weak D match, TRBD1 (6 bases). Deletions cut 6 bases from V and 5 bases from J, with 16 bases between. The CDR3 totals 14 residues. DNA of the CDR3: TGTGCCAGCAGACCACTAGGGGGTCCGACTGAAGCTTTCTTT. Protein sequence: CASRPLGGPTEAFF.

This clonotype showed up many times. The rearrangement links TRBV29-1 to TRBJ2-3; 10 nucleotides align to TRBD2. The germline V gene has CDR1 SQVTM and CDR2 ANQGSEA. The CDR3 totals 17 residues. V lost 3 bases, J lost 2 bases, and 11 bases stayed unmatched. This CDR3 reads CSVELGSGGIYTDTQYF. The DNA of the CDR3 is TGCAGCGTTGAGCTGGGTAGCGGGGGGATATACACAGATACGCAGTATTTT.